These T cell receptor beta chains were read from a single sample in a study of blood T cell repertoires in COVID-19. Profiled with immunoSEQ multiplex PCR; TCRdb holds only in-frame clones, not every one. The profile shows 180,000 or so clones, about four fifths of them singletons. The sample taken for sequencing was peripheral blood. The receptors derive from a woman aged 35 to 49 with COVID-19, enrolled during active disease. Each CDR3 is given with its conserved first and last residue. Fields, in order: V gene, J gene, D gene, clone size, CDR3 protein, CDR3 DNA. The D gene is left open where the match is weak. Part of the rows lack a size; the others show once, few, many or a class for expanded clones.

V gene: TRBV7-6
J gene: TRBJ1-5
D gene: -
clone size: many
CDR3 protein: CASSLGAEYSNQPQHF
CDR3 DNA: TGTGCCAGCAGCTTAGGGGCAGAATATAGCAATCAGCCCCAGCATTTT

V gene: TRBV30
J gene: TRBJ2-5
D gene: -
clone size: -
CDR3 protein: CAWTPFGQTQYF
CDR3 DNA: TGTGCCTGGACCCCTTTTGGGCAGACCCAGTACTTC

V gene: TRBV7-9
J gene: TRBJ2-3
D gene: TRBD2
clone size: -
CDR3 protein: CASSLGLSGDSDTQYF
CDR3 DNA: TGTGCCAGCAGCTTAGGTCTTAGCGGGGATTCAGATACGCAGTATTTT

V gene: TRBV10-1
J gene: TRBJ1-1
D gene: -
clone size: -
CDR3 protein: CASSKYLGGITEAFF
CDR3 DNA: TGCGCCAGCAGTAAGTATCTAGGAGGGATCACTGAAGCTTTCTTT

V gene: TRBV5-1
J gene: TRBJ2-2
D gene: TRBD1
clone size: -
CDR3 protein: CASSLARQGDGLFF
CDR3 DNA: TGCGCCAGCAGCTTGGCACGACAGGGGGACGGGCTGTTTTTT

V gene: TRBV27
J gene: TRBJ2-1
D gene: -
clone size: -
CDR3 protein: CATGLSSYNEQFF
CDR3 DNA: TGTGCCACCGGGTTGAGCTCCTACAATGAGCAGTTCTTC

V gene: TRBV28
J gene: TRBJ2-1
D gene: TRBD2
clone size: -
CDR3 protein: CASSLRSGRFDEQFF
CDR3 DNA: TGTGCCAGCAGTTTAAGAAGCGGGAGGTTTGATGAGCAGTTCTTC

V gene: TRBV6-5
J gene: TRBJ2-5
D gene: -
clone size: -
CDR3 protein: CASSYGPGETQYF
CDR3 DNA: TGTGCCAGCAGTTACGGTCCGGGGGAGACCCAGTACTTC

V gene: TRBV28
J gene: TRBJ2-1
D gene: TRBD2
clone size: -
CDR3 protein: CASSRIIGTSGIFF
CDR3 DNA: TGTGCCAGCAGTAGAATAATCGGGACTAGCGGGATCTTCTTC

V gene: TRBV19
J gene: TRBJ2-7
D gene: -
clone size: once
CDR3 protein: CASSIVPGSSSYEQYF
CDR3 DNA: TGTGCCAGTAGTATAGTTCCGGGGTCCTCCTCCTACGAGCAGTACTTC

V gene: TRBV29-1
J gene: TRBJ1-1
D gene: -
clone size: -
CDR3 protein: CSVVPRDTEAFF
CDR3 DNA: TGCAGCGTTGTGCCCAGGGACACTGAAGCTTTCTTT

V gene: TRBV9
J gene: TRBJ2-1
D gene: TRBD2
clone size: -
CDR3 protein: CASSVGTSGGFNEQFF
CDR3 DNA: TGTGCCAGCAGCGTTGGGACTAGCGGGGGTTTTAATGAGCAGTTCTTC

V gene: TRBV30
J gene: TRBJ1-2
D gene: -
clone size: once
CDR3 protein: CAWAGDYSSYGYTF
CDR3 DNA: TGTGCCTGGGCGGGGGACTATTCGTCCTATGGCTACACCTTC

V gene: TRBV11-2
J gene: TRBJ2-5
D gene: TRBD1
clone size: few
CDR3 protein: CASSLDQGAGETQYF
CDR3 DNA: TGTGCCAGCAGCTTAGATCAGGGGGCGGGGGAGACCCAGTACTTC

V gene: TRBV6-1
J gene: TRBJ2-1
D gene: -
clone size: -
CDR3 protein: CASSEVQGPYPYNEQFF
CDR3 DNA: TGTGCCAGCAGTGAAGTCCAGGGGCCTTACCCCTACAATGAGCAGTTCTTC

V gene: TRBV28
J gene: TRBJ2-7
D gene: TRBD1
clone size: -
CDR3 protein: CASRTGQGTSYEQYF
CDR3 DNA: TGTGCCAGCAGAACGGGACAGGGGACATCCTACGAGCAGTACTTC

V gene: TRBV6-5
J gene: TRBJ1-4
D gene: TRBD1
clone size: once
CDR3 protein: CASSKTGGAGEKLFF
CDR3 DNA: TGTGCCAGCAGTAAAACAGGGGGCGCCGGTGAAAAACTGTTTTTT

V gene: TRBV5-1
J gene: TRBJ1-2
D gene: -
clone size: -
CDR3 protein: CASSLGTAASYGYTF
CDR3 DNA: TGCGCCAGCAGCTTGGGGACAGCGGCATCCTATGGCTACACCTTC

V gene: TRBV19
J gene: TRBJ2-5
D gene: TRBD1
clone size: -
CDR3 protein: CASSTGQGAGETQYF
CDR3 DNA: TGTGCCAGTAGTACCGGACAGGGGGCGGGAGAGACCCAGTACTTC

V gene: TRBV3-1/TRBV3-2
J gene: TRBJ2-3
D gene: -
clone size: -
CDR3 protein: CASSQLGANTDTQYF
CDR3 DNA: TGTGCCAGCAGCCAATTAGGGGCAAACACAGATACGCAGTATTTT

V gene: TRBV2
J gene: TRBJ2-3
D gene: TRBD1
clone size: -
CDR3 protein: CASSNQGARVTDTQYF
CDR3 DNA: TGTGCCAGCAGTAACCAGGGGGCGCGGGTCACAGATACGCAGTATTTT

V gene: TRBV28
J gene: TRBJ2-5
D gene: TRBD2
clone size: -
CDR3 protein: CASREPGLAGGETQYF
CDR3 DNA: TGTGCCAGCAGAGAACCGGGACTAGCGGGAGGAGAGACCCAGTACTTC

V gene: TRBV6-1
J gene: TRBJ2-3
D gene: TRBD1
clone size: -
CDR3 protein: CASSEGNRGRTDTQYF
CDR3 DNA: TGTGCCAGCAGTGAAGGGAACAGGGGGCGCACAGATACGCAGTATTTT

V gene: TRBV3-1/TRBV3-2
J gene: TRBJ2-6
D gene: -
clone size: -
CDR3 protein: CASSQDPSSGANVLTF
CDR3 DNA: TGTGCCAGCAGCCAAGACCCATCCTCTGGGGCCAACGTCCTGACTTTC